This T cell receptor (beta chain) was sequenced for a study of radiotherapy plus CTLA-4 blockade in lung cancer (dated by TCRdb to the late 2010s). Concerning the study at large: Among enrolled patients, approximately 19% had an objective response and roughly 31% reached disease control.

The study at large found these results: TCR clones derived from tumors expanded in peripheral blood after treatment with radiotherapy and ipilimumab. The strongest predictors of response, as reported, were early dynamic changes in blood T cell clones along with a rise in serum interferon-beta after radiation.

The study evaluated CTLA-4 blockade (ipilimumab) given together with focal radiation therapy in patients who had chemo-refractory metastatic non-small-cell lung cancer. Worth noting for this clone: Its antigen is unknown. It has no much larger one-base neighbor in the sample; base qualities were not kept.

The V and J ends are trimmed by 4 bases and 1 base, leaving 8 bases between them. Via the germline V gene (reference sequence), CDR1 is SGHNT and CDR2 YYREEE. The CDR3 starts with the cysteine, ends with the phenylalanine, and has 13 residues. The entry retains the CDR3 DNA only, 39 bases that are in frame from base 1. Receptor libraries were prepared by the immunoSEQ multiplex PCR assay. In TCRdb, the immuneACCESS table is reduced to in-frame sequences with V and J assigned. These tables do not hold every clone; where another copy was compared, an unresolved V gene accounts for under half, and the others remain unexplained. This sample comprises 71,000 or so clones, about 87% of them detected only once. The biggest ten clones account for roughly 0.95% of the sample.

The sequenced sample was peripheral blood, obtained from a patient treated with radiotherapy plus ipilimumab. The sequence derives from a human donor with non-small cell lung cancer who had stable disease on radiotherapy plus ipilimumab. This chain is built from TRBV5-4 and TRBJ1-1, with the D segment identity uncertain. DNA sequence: TGTGCCAGCAGCGCCGAGGGGAACACTGAAGCTTTCTTT. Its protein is CASSAEGNTEAFF. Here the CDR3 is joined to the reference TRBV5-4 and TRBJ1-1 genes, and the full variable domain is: ETGVTQSPTHLIKTRGQQVTLRCSSQSGHNTVSWYQQALGQGPQFIFQYYREEENGRGNFPPRFSGLQFPNYSSELNVNALELDDSALYLCASSAEGNTEAFFGQGTRLTVV.